A single sample gave rise to the 24 T cell receptor beta chains below, sequenced in a study of PD-1 blockade in classical Hodgkin lymphoma. Here immunoSEQ multiplex PCR was the method, and the copy in TCRdb shows in-frame clones only, minus some. The table lists some 90,000 clones, 83% of them singletons. As for time point: cycle 4 day 1 (C4D1), after 6 weeks of nivolumab. All patients experienced relapse after autologous stem cell transplantation, and brentuximab vedotin exposure was variable. The material sequenced was peripheral blood mononuclear cells (PBMCs), taken before the fourth cycle of nivolumab. The receptors stem from a human donor with classical Hodgkin lymphoma.

This clone was found many times. The rearrangement links TRBV20-1 to TRBJ2-1; the D is unclear. CDR1 and CDR2 from the germline V gene are DFQATT and SNEGSKA (reference sequence). The CDR3 is 10 residues long. Trimming removed 5 bases at V and 9 bases at J, with 8 bases between. The CDR3 nucleotides read TGCAGTGCTCTTACGCTTGAGCAGTTCTTC. This encodes CSALTLEQFF.

The chain carries TRBV19 and TRBJ2-2; D is unclear. Germline CDR1 LNHDA, CDR2 SQIVND (reference sequence). Trimming cost V 3 bases and J 1 base, with 9 bases left between them. The CDR3 covers 15 residues. The CDR3: CASSILGENTGELFF. The CDR3 coding sequence is TGTGCCAGTAGTATTCTAGGAGAGAACACCGGGGAGCTGTTTTTT. The complete variable domain, with remaining parts taken from reference TRBV19 and TRBJ2-2, reads DGGITQSPKYLFRKEGQNVTLSCEQNLNHDAMYWYRQDPGQGLRLIYYSQIVNDFQKGDIAEGYSVSREKKESFPLTVTSAQKNPTAFYLCASSILGENTGELFFGEGSRLTVL.

J is TRBJ2-1 and V is TRBV19; perhaps TRBD2 as D (6 bases). The V end was cut by 4 bases, the J end by 0 bases, with 7 bases between. Germline assignment: CDR1 LNHDA and CDR2 SQIVND (reference sequence). The CDR3 runs to 14 residues. The CDR3 coding sequence is TGTGCCAGTAGTACCGGGAGCTCCTACAATGAGCAGTTCTTC. Its translation: CASSTGSSYNEQFF.

This chain uses TRBV2 with TRBJ2-7; 13 positions match TRBD2. The CDR3 spans 13 residues. The germline gives CDR1 SNHLY, CDR2 FYNNEI. The trim removed 6 bases at V and 5 bases at J, leaving 1 base unmatched. The DNA for the CDR3 is TGTGCCAGCAGCGGGACTAGCGGGGACGAGCAGTACTTC. Its protein product is CASSGTSGDEQYF.

This clone was found once. The chain recombines TRBV6-6 with TRBJ1-1; tentatively, D is TRBD1 (5 bases). This CDR3 spans 13 amino acids. The germline V gene has CDR1 MNHNY and CDR2 SVGAGI (reference sequence). The V gene lost 0 bases and the J gene lost 6 bases, with 8 bases spanning the gap. CDR3 DNA: TGTGCCAGCAGTTACTCGGGACCGGCTGAAGCTTTCTTT. It is translated as CASSYSGPAEAFF.

This clone showed up just a few times. V usage is TRBV7-9 and J usage is TRBJ2-7; 9 bases line up with TRBD1. CDR1 is SEHNR and CDR2 is FQNEAQ in the germline V gene (reference sequence). This CDR3 contains 15 residues. Germline trimming cut 1 base from V and 4 bases from J; bases unmatched to any gene: 5. CDR3 sequence reads: CASSLGTGVKYEQYF. The CDR3 DNA is TGTGCCAGCAGCTTAGGGACAGGGGTAAAGTACGAGCAGTACTTC.

The genes are TRBV5-4 and TRBJ2-7; D possibly corresponds to TRBD1 (6 bases). CDR3 length equals 14 residues. Per germline, CDR1 SGHNT and CDR2 YYREEE (reference sequence). Deletions cut 0 bases from V and 4 bases from J, with 11 bases between. The CDR3 reads CASSLAGTNYEQYF. Here the CDR3 DNA reads TGTGCCAGCAGCTTGGCCGGGACAAATTACGAGCAGTACTTC.

The chain uses TRBV5-8 and TRBJ2-7; 10 bases agree with TRBD2. CDR1 is SGHTS, CDR2 YDEGEE, per germline. Germline trimming cut 4 bases from V and 5 bases from J; bases unmatched to any gene: 6. This CDR3 is built from 14 residues. As DNA, the CDR3 is TGTGCCAGCAGCAGAGCGGGAGGGACCGACGAGCAGTACTTC. It codes for CASSRAGGTDEQYF.

V and J are TRBV15 and TRBJ2-7; 7 bases map to TRBD2. The CDR3 consists of 14 residues. The trim removed 1 base at V and 5 bases at J, leaving 5 bases unmatched. In germline, CDR1 is LNHNV, CDR2 YYDKDF (reference sequence). The DNA for the CDR3 is TGTGCCACCAGCAGAGGAGCGGGATGGGACGAGCAGTACTTC. Amino acids: CATSRGAGWDEQYF.

This rearrangement joins TRBV7-9 to TRBJ2-3; no clear D. Trimming shortened V by 1 base and J by 3 bases, and 8 bases separated the two germline ends. Germline V gene sequence: CDR1 SEHNR, CDR2 FQNEAQ (reference sequence). CDR3 length: 14 residues. The CDR3 nucleotides read TGTGCCAGCAGCTTAGTATCTGGGACAGATACGCAGTATTTT. Protein product: CASSLVSGTDTQYF.

The rearrangement joins TRBV19 to TRBJ2-7; TRBD2 might be the D (5 bases). The V gene lost 3 bases and the J gene lost 3 bases, with 18 bases spanning the gap. This CDR3 contains 16 residues. The V gene's germline CDR1 is LNHDA and CDR2 SQIVND (reference sequence). The DNA of the CDR3 is TGTGCCAGTAGTATGGGTAGGGCCCCCGGGATCTACGAGCAGTACTTC. It codes for CASSMGRAPGIYEQYF.

The chain joins TRBV7-6 to TRBJ2-1; 8 bases map to TRBD2. Trimming cost V 3 bases and J 4 bases; bases outside gene matches: 5. This CDR3 contains 15 residues. The germline CDR1 and CDR2 sequences are SGHVS and FNYEAQ. CDR3 protein: CASSFASGRYNEQFF. As DNA, the CDR3 is TGTGCCAGCAGCTTTGCTAGCGGGCGGTACAATGAGCAGTTCTTC.

The V call is TRBV7-6, the J call TRBJ2-1; D is ambiguous. Germline CDR1 is SGHVS and CDR2 is FNYEAQ. Trimming left V 0 bases short and J 5 bases short, with 11 bases between. The CDR3 contains 15 residues. CDR3 nucleotide sequence: TGTGCCAGCAGCTTAGCACTTTCCCGCGACAATGAGCAGTTCTTC. Translated: CASSLALSRDNEQFF.

This chain uses TRBV27 with TRBJ2-5, with 7 bases that match TRBD1. This CDR3 contains 15 residues. Trimming cost V 2 bases and J 4 bases; bases outside gene matches: 7. Germline CDR1 reads MNHEY; CDR2 reads SMNVEV (reference sequence). The CDR3 reads CASSLTGERRETQYF. The CDR3, as DNA: TGTGCCAGCAGTTTAACAGGGGAGAGGAGAGAGACCCAGTACTTC.

This clone was detected once. The chain joins TRBV28 to TRBJ2-4; D is undetermined. V lost 4 bases, J lost 1 base, and 8 bases lay in between. Per the germline V gene, CDR1 is MDHEN and CDR2 is SYDVKM. The CDR3 length is 14 residues. The CDR3 bases are TGTGCCAGCAGTTCCGTGCGGGCCAAAAACATTCAGTACTTC. Protein product: CASSSVRAKNIQYF.

The chain recombines TRBV15 with TRBJ2-1; 14 bases map to TRBD2. Per the germline V gene, CDR1 is LNHNV and CDR2 is YYDKDF (reference sequence). CDR3 length equals 15 residues. V trimming: 1 base; J trimming: 12 bases; junction bases outside the gene matches: 5. In nucleotides, the CDR3 is TGTGCCACCAGCAGAGCCGGGACTAGCGGGAGTAGGCAGTTCTTC. Translated: CATSRAGTSGSRQFF.

CDR3 bases: TGTGCCAGCAGCGCCCTCGAGGCCACAGATACGCAGTATTTT. This encodes CASSALEATDTQYF. V usage is TRBV9 and J usage is TRBJ2-3; D is unclear. Looked up from germline, CDR1 is SGDLS and CDR2 is YYNGEE. This CDR3 is built from 14 residues. Trimming took off 3 bases at V and 2 bases at J, with 10 bases between the two ends.

DNA of the CDR3: TGTGCCAGCAGCTTTGGAGGCAGGGGACCCTACGAGCAGTACTTC. It is translated as CASSFGGRGPYEQYF. The rearrangement joins TRBV11-2 to TRBJ2-7, with TRBD1 as a possible D gene (6 bases). Germline V gene sequence: CDR1 SGHAT, CDR2 FQNNGV. The CDR3 is 15 amino acids. V lost 3 bases and J lost 2, with 14 bases in between. The full variable domain, completed using reference TRBV11-2 and TRBJ2-7, is EAGVAQSPRYKIIEKRQSVAFWCNPISGHATLYWYQQILGQGPKLLIQFQNNGVVDDSQLPKDRFSAERLKGVDSTLKIQPAKLEDSAVYLCASSFGGRGPYEQYFGPGTRLTVT.

The table lists this clone with a count of one. The V call is TRBV5-1, the J call TRBJ2-1, with D perhaps TRBD2 (6 bases). Germline CDR1 SGHRS, CDR2 YFSETQ. This CDR3 has 19 amino acids. V shed 0 bases and J shed 0 bases, with 19 bases lying between them. CDR3 residues: CASSLVAGGALRSYNEQFF. In nucleotides, the CDR3 is TGCGCCAGCAGCTTGGTCGCCGGCGGGGCCCTACGCTCCTACAATGAGCAGTTCTTC.

The chain combines TRBV6-4 with TRBJ2-2; D remains unclear. Germline CDR1 is MRHNA and CDR2 is SNTAGT. The CDR3 contains 13 residues. V gave up 6 bases and J gave up 3 bases, with 8 bases separating them. The CDR3 is CASRPEHTGELFF. The DNA of the CDR3 is TGTGCCAGCAGACCTGAACACACCGGGGAGCTGTTTTTT.

The J gene is TRBJ1-1, the V gene TRBV7-6; a weak D match, TRBD1 (5 bases). Per the germline V gene, CDR1 is SGHVS and CDR2 is FNYEAQ. Trimming shortened V by 2 bases and J by 0 bases, and 10 bases separated the two germline ends. The CDR3 has 15 amino acids. The CDR3 region is CASSLSDSMNTEAFF. As DNA, the CDR3 is TGTGCCAGCAGCTTATCAGACAGCATGAACACTGAAGCTTTCTTT. Full variable domain (remainder filled in from reference TRBV7-6 and TRBJ1-1): GAGVSQSPRYKVTKRGQDVALRCDPISGHVSLYWYRQALGQGPEFLTYFNYEAQQDKSGLPNDRFSAERPEGSISTLTIQRTEQRDSAMYRCASSLSDSMNTEAFFGQGTRLTVV.

The chain recombines TRBV28 with TRBJ1-3; a weak D match, TRBD1 (5 bases). Germline-derived CDR1 and CDR2 are MDHEN and SYDVKM. This CDR3 is built from 14 residues. V was pared by 6 bases and J by 2 bases, with 11 bases between. CDR3 in amino acids: CASSLPGAGNTIYF. The DNA of the CDR3 is TGTGCCAGCAGCCTCCCGGGGGCTGGAAACACCATATATTTT.

The V gene is TRBV7-2, the J gene TRBJ2-7; the D is unclear. V was cut by 3 bases and J by 6 bases, with 12 bases left in between. The CDR3 is 13 residues long. Germline V lookup: CDR1 SGHTA, CDR2 FQGNSA. CDR3 sequence: CASSLAPEGEQYF. The CDR3 DNA reads TGTGCCAGCAGCTTGGCCCCTGAAGGCGAGCAGTACTTC.

This CDR3 is CASSVWFGDTEAFF. Here the CDR3 DNA reads TGTGCCAGCAGTGTGTGGTTCGGAGACACTGAAGCTTTCTTT. The V call is TRBV6-4, the J call TRBJ1-1; D not certain. CDR3 length equals 14 residues. Trimming left V 4 bases short and J 3 bases short, with 12 bases between. Germline V gene data show CDR1 as MRHNA and CDR2 as SNTAGT.